The entry below gives a single T cell receptor (beta chain) sequence along with its context. This entry comes from a study of T cells in Graves' hyperthyroidism and ophthalmopathy. TCR beta CDR3 regions were amplified from RNA transcripts. HTBI primers were the set used in a first-round RT-PCR of the TCR CDR3. Via MiXCR, TCRdb re-called the multiplex PCR reads, giving one row per CDR3 protein. The table includes just over 550,000 distinct CDR3 sequences, 35% to 55% detected once. In germline, CDR1 is MNHNY, CDR2 SVGAGI (reference sequence). V lost 6 bases, J lost 0 bases, and 12 bases lay in between. This CDR3 spans 15 amino acids.

This receptor was identified in a woman under 30 with Graves' hyperthyroidism. The rearrangement joins TRBV6-6 to TRBJ1-3; the D gene is possibly TRBD1 (5 bases). The source material was peripheral blood or thyroid tissue (not recorded which). DNA for the CDR3: TGTGCCAGCAGGATGGACATCTTCTCTGGAAACACCATATATTTT. The encoded protein is CASRMDIFSGNTIYF.